The clone carrying this T cell receptor (beta chain) was seen more than once but under ten times. This sample includes further DNA sequences coding for the same CDR3. This sample stems from a study of blood T cell repertoires in COVID-19. Study at large: From the United States, Italy and Spain came samples of acute and convalescent COVID-19.

Authors' analysis steps: Amplified reference gene primers provided the basis for estimating nucleated cell counts. Sequenced by immunoSEQ multiplex PCR; TCRdb stores in-frame clones only, minus some. V and J calls and clone size follow that table, whereas D and trimming were derived from the DNA. This sample has almost 250,000 clones; around 86% occur once, and the top ten carry 1.5% to 2%. Deletions cut 0 bases from V and 1 base from J, with 6 bases between. The V gene's germline CDR1 is SGHTA and CDR2 FQGNSA. This CDR3 spans 14 amino acids. V usage is TRBV7-2 and J usage is TRBJ1-1; D is perhaps TRBD1 (5 bases). This TCR derives from a woman between 55 and 75 years old who had recovered from COVID-19. Sequencing was carried out using peripheral blood. The CDR3 reads CASSLAGGNTEAFF. The CDR3 DNA reads as TGTGCCAGCAGCTTAGCGGGGGGGAACACTGAAGCTTTCTTT.